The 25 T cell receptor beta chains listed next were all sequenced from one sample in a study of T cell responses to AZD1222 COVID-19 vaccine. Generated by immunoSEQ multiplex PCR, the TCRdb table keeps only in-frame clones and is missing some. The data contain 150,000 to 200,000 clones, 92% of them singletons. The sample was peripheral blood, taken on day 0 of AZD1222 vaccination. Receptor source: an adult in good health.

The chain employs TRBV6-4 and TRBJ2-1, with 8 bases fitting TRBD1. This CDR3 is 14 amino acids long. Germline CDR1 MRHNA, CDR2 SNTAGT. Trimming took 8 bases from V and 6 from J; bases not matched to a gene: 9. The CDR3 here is CASAVQGAGNEQFF. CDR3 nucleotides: TGTGCCAGCGCGGTCCAGGGGGCAGGCAATGAGCAGTTCTTC.

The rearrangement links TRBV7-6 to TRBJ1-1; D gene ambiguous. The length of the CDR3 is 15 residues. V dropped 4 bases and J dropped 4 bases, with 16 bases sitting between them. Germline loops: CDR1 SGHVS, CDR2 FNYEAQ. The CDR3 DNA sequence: TGTGCCAGCAGCTCGCAACTCGGTGGGTCCACTGAAGCTTTCTTT. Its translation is CASSSQLGGSTEAFF.

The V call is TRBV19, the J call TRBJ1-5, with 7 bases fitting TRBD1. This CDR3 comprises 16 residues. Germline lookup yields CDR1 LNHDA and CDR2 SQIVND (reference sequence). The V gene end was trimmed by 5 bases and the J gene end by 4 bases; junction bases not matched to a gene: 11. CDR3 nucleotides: TGTGCCAGTAGTCCCCGGACAGGCCCCATTAATCAGCCCCAGCATTTT. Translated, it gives CASSPRTGPINQPQHF.

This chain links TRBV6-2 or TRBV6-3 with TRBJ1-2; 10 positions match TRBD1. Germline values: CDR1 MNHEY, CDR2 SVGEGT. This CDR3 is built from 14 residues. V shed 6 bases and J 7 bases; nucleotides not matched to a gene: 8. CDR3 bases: TGTGCCAGCAGCCCCAGGGACAGGGGACTTGGCTACACCTTC. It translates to CASSPRDRGLGYTF.

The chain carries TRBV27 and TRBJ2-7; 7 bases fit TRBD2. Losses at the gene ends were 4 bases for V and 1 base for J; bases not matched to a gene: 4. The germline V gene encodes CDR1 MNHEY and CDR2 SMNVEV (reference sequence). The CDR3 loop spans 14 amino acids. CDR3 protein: CASSYGGRSYEQYF. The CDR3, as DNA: TGTGCCAGCAGTTACGGGGGGAGGTCCTACGAGCAGTACTTC.

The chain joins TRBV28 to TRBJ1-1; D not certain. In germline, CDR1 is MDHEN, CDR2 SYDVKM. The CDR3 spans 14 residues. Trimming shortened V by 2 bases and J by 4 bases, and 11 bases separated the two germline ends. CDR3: CASSLVQRVTEAFF. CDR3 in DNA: TGTGCCAGCAGTTTAGTACAGCGGGTCACTGAAGCTTTCTTT.

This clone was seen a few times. In DNA form, the CDR3 reads TGTGCCAGCAGCTTAGGAGGGACAGGGGGTGAAAAACTGTTTTTT. It encodes CASSLGGTGGEKLFF. The gene calls are TRBV11-2 and TRBJ1-4; 11 nucleotides agree with TRBD1. CDR3 size: 15 residues. The germline V gene has CDR1 SGHAT and CDR2 FQNNGV. The trim removed 1 base at V and 7 bases at J, leaving 2 bases unmatched.

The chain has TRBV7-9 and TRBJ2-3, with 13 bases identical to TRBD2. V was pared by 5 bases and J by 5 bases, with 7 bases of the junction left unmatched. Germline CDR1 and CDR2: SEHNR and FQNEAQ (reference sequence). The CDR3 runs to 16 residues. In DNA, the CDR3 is TGTGCCAGCAGCCCCACTAGCGGGAGGGCTGGAGATACGCAGTATTTT. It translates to CASSPTSGRAGDTQYF. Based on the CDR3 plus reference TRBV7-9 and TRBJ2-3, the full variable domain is DTGVSQNPRHKITKRGQNVTFRCDPISEHNRLYWYRQTLGQGPEFLTYFQNEAQLEKSRLLSDRFSAERPKGSFSTLEIQRTEQGDSAMYLCASSPTSGRAGDTQYFGPGTRLTVL.

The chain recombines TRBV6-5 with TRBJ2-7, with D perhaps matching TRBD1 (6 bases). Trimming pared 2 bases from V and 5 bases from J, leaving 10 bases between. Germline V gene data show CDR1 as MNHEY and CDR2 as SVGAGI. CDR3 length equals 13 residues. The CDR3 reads CASSYRTDNEQYF. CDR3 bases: TGTGCCAGCAGTTACCGGACAGATAACGAGCAGTACTTC.

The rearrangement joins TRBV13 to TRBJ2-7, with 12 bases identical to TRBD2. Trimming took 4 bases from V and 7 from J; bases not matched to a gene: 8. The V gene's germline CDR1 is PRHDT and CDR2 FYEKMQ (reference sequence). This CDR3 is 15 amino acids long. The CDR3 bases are TGTGCCAGCAGCTCTTGGACTAGCGGGGCGTGGGAGCAGTACTTC. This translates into CASSSWTSGAWEQYF.

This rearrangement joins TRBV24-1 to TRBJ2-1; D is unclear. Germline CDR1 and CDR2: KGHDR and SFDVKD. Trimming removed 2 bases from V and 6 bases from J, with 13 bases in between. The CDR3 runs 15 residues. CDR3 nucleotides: TGTGCCACCAGTGATTCTGGGCGAGGAAGCAATGAGCAGTTCTTC. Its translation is CATSDSGRGSNEQFF.

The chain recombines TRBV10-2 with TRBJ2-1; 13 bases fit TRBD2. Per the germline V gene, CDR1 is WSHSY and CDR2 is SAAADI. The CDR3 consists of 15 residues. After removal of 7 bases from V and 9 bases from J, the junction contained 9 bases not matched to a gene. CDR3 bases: TGCGCCAGCAACGCCGAAGGACTAGCGGGAGTTGAGCAGTTCTTC. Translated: CASNAEGLAGVEQFF.

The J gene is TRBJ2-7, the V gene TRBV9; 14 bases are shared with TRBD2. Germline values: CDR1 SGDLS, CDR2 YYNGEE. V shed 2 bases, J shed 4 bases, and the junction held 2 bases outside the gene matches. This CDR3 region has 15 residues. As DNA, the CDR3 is TGTGCCAGCAGCGTTCGACTAGCGGGAGGGTACGAGCAGTACTTC. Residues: CASSVRLAGGYEQYF.

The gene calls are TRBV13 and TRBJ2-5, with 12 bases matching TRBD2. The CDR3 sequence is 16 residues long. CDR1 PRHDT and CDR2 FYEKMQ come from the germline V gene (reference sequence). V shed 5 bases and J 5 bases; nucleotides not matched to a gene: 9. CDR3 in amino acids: CASSTTSGGWGETQYF. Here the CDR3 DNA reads TGTGCCAGCAGCACGACTAGCGGGGGCTGGGGGGAGACCCAGTACTTC.

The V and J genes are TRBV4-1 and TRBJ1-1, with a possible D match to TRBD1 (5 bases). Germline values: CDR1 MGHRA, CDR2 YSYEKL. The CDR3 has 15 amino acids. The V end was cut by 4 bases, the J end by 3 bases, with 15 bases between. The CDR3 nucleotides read TGCGCCAGCAGCCTTTCGAGGGGAACGTACACTGAAGCTTTCTTT. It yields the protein CASSLSRGTYTEAFF.

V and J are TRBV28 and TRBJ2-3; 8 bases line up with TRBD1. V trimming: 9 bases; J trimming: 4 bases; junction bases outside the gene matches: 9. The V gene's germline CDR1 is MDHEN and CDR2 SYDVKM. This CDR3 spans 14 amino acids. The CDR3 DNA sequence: TGTGCCAGTTCCCTCGGACAGGGCCCAGATACGCAGTATTTT. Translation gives CASSLGQGPDTQYF.

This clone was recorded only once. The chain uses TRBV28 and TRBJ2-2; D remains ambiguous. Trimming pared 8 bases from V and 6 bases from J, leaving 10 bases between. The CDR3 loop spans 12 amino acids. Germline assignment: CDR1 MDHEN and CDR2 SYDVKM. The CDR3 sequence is CASVESAGELFF. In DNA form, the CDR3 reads TGTGCCAGCGTTGAATCCGCCGGGGAGCTGTTTTTT. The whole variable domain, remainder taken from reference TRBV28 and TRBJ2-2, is DVKVTQSSRYLVKRTGEKVFLECVQDMDHENMFWYRQDPGLGLRLIYFSYDVKMKEKGDIPEGYSVSREKKERFSLILESASTNQTSMYLCASVESAGELFFGEGSRLTVL.

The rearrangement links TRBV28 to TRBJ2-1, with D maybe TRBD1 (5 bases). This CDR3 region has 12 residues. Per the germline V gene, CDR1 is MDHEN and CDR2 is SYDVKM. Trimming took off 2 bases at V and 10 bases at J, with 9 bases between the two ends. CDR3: CASSLLNREQFF. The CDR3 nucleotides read TGTGCCAGCAGTTTACTGAACAGGGAGCAGTTCTTC. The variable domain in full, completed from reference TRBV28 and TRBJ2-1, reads DVKVTQSSRYLVKRTGEKVFLECVQDMDHENMFWYRQDPGLGLRLIYFSYDVKMKEKGDIPEGYSVSREKKERFSLILESASTNQTSMYLCASSLLNREQFFGPGTRLTVL.

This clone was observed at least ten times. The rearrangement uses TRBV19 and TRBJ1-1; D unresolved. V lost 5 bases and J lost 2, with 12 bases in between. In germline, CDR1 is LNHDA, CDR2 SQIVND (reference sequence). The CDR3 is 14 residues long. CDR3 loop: CASSFWGRNTEAFF. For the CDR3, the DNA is TGTGCCAGTAGTTTTTGGGGAAGAAACACTGAAGCTTTCTTT. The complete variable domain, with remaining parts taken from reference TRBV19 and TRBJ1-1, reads DGGITQSPKYLFRKEGQNVTLSCEQNLNHDAMYWYRQDPGQGLRLIYYSQIVNDFQKGDIAEGYSVSREKKESFPLTVTSAQKNPTAFYLCASSFWGRNTEAFFGQGTRLTVV.

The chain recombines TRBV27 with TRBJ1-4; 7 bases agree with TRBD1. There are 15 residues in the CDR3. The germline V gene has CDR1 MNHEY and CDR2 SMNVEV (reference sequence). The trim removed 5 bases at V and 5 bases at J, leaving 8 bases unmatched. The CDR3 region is CASSPSPDRNEKLFF. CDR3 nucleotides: TGTGCCAGCAGTCCCTCGCCGGACAGGAATGAAAAACTGTTTTTT.

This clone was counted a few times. The CDR3 spells CASSYPGQKVNEQFF. Here the CDR3 DNA reads TGTGCCAGCAGTTACCCGGGACAGAAGGTGAATGAGCAGTTCTTC. The V gene is TRBV6-5, the J gene TRBJ2-1, with TRBD1 matching 7 bases. Germline values: CDR1 MNHEY, CDR2 SVGAGI. CDR3 size: 15 residues. With 2 bases clipped from V and 7 bases from J, the junction kept 8 bases outside the gene matches.

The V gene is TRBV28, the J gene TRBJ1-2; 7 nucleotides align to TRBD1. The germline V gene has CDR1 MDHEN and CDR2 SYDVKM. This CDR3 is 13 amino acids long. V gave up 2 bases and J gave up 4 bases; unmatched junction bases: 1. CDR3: CASSLRDSYGYTF. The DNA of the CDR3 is TGTGCCAGCAGTTTAAGGGACAGCTATGGCTACACCTTC.

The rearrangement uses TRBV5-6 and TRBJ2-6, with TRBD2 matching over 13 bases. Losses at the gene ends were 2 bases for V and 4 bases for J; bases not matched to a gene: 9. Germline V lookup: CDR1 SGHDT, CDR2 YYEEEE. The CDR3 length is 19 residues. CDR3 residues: CASSLTLAGGPGGANVLTF. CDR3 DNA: TGTGCCAGCAGCTTAACACTAGCGGGAGGGCCAGGAGGGGCCAACGTCCTGACTTTC.

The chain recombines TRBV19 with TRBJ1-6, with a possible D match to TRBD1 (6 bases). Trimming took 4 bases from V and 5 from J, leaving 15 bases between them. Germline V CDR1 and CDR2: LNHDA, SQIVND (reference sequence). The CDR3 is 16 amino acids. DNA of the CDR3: TGTGCCAGTAGTAGGGGCGGGGACACAGATAATTCACCCCTCCACTTT. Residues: CASSRGGDTDNSPLHF.

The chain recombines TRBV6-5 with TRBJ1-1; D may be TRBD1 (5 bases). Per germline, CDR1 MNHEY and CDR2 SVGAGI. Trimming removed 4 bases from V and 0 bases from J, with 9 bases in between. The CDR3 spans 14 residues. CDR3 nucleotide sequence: TGTGCCAGCAGTTTACAGGTTTTGAACACTGAAGCTTTCTTT. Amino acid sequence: CASSLQVLNTEAFF.